The rows below give T cell receptor beta chains drawn from one sample of a study of CD8+CD57+ T cells in acquired aplastic anemia. TCRdb processed the reads anew with MiXCR; each CDR3 protein has one entry. Among hundreds of thousands of distinct CDR3 sequences listed, around 72% were seen once. The specimen was sorted CD4+, CD8+, or CD8+CD57+ T cells (not recorded which) from PBMCs. The receptors were gathered from a human donor in good health, serving as a control. Each CDR3 is given with its conserved first and last residue.

V: TRBV10-3; J: TRBJ1-6; CDR3: CATSAGVNSPLHF
V: TRBV5-4; J: TRBJ2-7; CDR3: CASSLKGDGLDEQYF
V: TRBV7-9; J: TRBJ2-3; CDR3: CAGSQKRGGTDTQYF
V: TRBV25-1; J: TRBJ1-2; CDR3: CASSEKSDISYGYTF
V: TRBV7-3; J: TRBJ1-1; CDR3: CASSPTRNTQDIF
V: TRBV29-1; J: TRBJ1-1; CDR3: CSVEGQLNTEAFF
V: TRBV9; J: TRBJ2-1; CDR3: CASSEQDYDSPLQFF
V: TRBV9; J: TRBJ1-2; CDR3: CASSSSRVVGYGYTF
V: TRBV7-2; J: TRBJ1-6; CDR3: CASTALAQDNSPLHF
V: TRBV12-3/TRBV12-4; J: TRBJ2-5; CDR3: CASSTGGETQYF
V: TRBV5-1; J: TRBJ1-6; CDR3: CASSLQRGKDNSPLHF
V: TRBV3-1; J: TRBJ1-1; CDR3: CASSPGLGTEAFF
V: TRBV10-2; J: TRBJ1-6; CDR3: CASSESLTGGNSPLHF
V: TRBV6-1; J: TRBJ1-5; CDR3: CASSVQNGKQPQHF
V: TRBV15; J: TRBJ2-3; CDR3: CASSSRPAGGDTQYF
V: TRBV2; J: TRBJ2-5; CDR3: CASRDRQGGQETQYF
V: TRBV20-1; J: TRBJ2-7; CDR3: CSARDRADSYEQYF
V: TRBV24-1; J: TRBJ2-7; CDR3: CATSPGLGRREQYF
V: TRBV5-1; J: TRBJ2-7; CDR3: CASSRGLEGAYEQYF
V: TRBV2; J: TRBJ2-3; CDR3: CASTETSGAIAADTQYF
V: TRBV2; J: TRBJ1-1; CDR3: CASGLSRVNTEAFF
V: TRBV20-1; J: TRBJ1-3; CDR3: CSAYTGTGDTIYF
V: TRBV7-8; J: TRBJ2-5; CDR3: CASSLLAGAQETQYF
V: TRBV12-3/TRBV12-4; J: TRBJ2-1; CDR3: CASSLDRHLWDEQFF
V: TRBV20-1; J: TRBJ2-5; CDR3: CSASWTYEETQYF
V: TRBV20-1; J: TRBJ2-6; CDR3: CSASRPAISGANVLTF
V: TRBV5-1; J: TRBJ2-5; CDR3: CTSSQSTGQQTQYF
V: TRBV6-1; J: TRBJ2-7; CDR3: CASSGPTYEQYF
V: TRBV20-1; J: TRBJ1-6; CDR3: CSATRRGITAPLHF
V: TRBV6-5; J: TRBJ1-1; CDR3: CASSPGTGVEAFF
V: TRBV2; J: TRBJ1-6; CDR3: CASLIGRGGNSPLHF
V: TRBV5-1; J: .; CDR3: CASTRTASTDTQYF
V: TRBV20-1; J: TRBJ2-7; CDR3: CSAAENEREEQYF
V: TRBV11-2; J: TRBJ1-4; CDR3: CASSPWTGGGEKLFF
V: TRBV20-1; J: TRBJ2-5; CDR3: CSGERGGGETQYF
V: TRBV5-1; J: TRBJ1-1; CDR3: CASSLGPGDKAFF
V: TRBV6-5; J: TRBJ2-3; CDR3: CASTDLLDTDTQYF